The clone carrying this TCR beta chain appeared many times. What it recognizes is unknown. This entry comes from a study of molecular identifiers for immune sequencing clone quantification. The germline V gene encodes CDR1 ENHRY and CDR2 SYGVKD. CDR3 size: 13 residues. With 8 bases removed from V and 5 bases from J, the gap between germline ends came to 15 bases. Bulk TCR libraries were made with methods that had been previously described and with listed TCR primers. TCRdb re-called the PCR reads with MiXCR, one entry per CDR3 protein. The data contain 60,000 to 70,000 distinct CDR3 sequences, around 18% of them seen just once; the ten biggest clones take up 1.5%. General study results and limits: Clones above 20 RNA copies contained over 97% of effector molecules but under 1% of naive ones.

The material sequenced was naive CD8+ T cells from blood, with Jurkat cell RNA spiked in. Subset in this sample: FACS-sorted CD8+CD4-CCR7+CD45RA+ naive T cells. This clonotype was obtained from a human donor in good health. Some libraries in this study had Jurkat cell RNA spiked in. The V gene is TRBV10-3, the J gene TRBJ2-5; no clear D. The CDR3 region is CAILRDLGETQYF. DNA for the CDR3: TGTGCCATCCTTAGGGATTTAGGGGAGACCCAGTACTTC.